The 9 T cell receptor beta chains in this list originate from one sample, sequenced in a study of CD8+ T cells in alopecia areata. Described treatment: oral pan-JAK inhibitor, 5-10 mg twice daily. Sequencing used cDNA as its template, made by extracting RNA and reverse transcribing it. Using immunoSEQ multiplex PCR, the repertoire was profiled, and TCRdb retains in-frame clones only, with some absent. Seen here are 100,000 to 130,000 clones, 84% observed once, and the top ten hold under 25%. Sequencing was performed on CD8+ T cells sorted from blood, taken at week 24, from a patient treated with tofacitinib. Receptors originate from a human donor with alopecia areata.

The genes are TRBV7-2 and TRBJ2-7; a possible D gene is TRBD2 (5 bases). The V end lost 6 bases, the J end lost 3 bases, and 18 bases lay between the germline ends. The CDR3 consists of 15 residues. Germline values: CDR1 SGHTA, CDR2 FQGNSA. In DNA form, the CDR3 reads TGTGCCAGCAGTTTGGAACTAGTGGGGTTCTACGAGCAGTACTTC. This codes for CASSLELVGFYEQYF. Supplemented by reference TRBV7-2 and TRBJ2-7, the full variable domain reads GAGVSQSPSNKVTEKGKDVELRCDPISGHTALYWYRQSLGQGLEFLIYFQGNSAPDKSGLPSDRFSAERTGGSVSTLTIQRTQQEDSAVYLCASSLELVGFYEQYFGPGTRLTVT.

The J gene is TRBJ1-1, the V gene TRBV11-2, with D hard to call. V was shortened by 5 bases and J by 4 bases, with 11 bases between the two germline ends. CDR1 is SGHAT, CDR2 FQNNGV, per germline. CDR3 length: 13 residues. The CDR3 is CASSRVSSTEAFF. Here the CDR3 DNA reads TGTGCCAGCAGCAGGGTGTCTAGCACTGAAGCTTTCTTT.

This rearrangement joins TRBV7-9 to TRBJ2-2; 7 bases agree with TRBD1. This CDR3 has 19 amino acids. Unmatched junction bases numbered 13, after V lost 0 bases and J lost 3 bases. CDR1 SEHNR and CDR2 FQNEAQ come from the germline V gene (reference sequence). The CDR3 nucleotides read TGTGCCAGCAGCTTAGCCTCGACAGGGATGGACCCCGACACCGGGGAGCTGTTTTTT. Amino acid sequence: CASSLASTGMDPDTGELFF.

This sequence joins TRBV5-1 and TRBJ2-7; TRBD1 or TRBD2 may be the D gene (5 bases each). The CDR3 has 14 residues. V was cut by 8 bases and J by 0 bases, with 15 bases left in between. Germline V gives CDR1 SGHRS, CDR2 YFSETQ. Here the CDR3 DNA reads TGCGCCAGTGGTTTGGGGGTCAGCTCCTACGAGCAGTACTTC. The encoded protein is CASGLGVSSYEQYF.

The chain is built from TRBV7-9 and TRBJ2-3; D perhaps matches TRBD2 (6 bases). V was pared by 5 bases and J by 3 bases, with 18 bases between. This CDR3 is built from 16 residues. Germline CDR1 and CDR2: SEHNR and FQNEAQ (reference sequence). The CDR3 DNA sequence: TGTGCCAGCAGCCCGACGGCTAGCGCTATTACAGATACGCAGTATTTT. It encodes CASSPTASAITDTQYF.

The chain employs TRBV5-1 and TRBJ2-7; D is undetermined. The CDR3 has 16 residues. V lost 4 bases to trimming and J lost 5 bases, with 22 bases between them. Germline V gene lookup returns CDR1 SGHRS and CDR2 YFSETQ. The CDR3 reads CASSPVAGRIQDEQYF. As DNA, the CDR3 is TGCGCCAGCAGCCCGGTCGCCGGTAGGATTCAGGACGAGCAGTACTTC.

The V gene is TRBV27, the J gene TRBJ2-7; weak D call: TRBD2 (6 bases). Trimming removed 6 bases from V and 1 base from J, with 13 bases in between. CDR1 is MNHEY, CDR2 SMNVEV, per germline (reference sequence). The CDR3 is 14 amino acids. The DNA of the CDR3 is TGTGCCAGCAGCATAGGTGGGGGGTCCTACGAGCAGTACTTC. It translates to CASSIGGGSYEQYF.

The chain is built from TRBV6-1 and TRBJ2-3; TRBD1 matches 9 bases. V gave up 8 bases and J gave up 2 bases; unmatched junction bases: 8. This CDR3 region has 15 residues. Germline V gives CDR1 MNHNS, CDR2 SASEGT. The CDR3 DNA reads as TGTGCCAGCCGGGACAGGGTAGGGGCCACAGATACGCAGTATTTT. Its protein product is CASRDRVGATDTQYF.

The V and J genes are TRBV29-1 and TRBJ2-1, with TRBD2 matching over 9 bases. V trimming: 1 base; J trimming: 4 bases; junction bases outside the gene matches: 8. The CDR3 covers 16 residues. Per germline, CDR1 SQVTM and CDR2 ANQGSEA. CDR3 in amino acids: CSVEGQAGGPYNEQFF. The DNA for the CDR3 is TGCAGCGTTGAAGGGCAAGCGGGGGGACCATACAATGAGCAGTTCTTC.